This TCR beta chain is from a study of beta chain features in type 1 diabetes. Notes on the study in general: Across all four CD4+ subsets, people with type 1 diabetes showed modestly shorter TCRB CDR3s. For TCRB rearrangement, an influence of HLA type remained unresolved here. Diminished insertions and augmented deletions at VDJ junctions characterized type 1 diabetes patients.

Expressed TCRB transcripts were sequenced, since all the RNA that had been isolated was reverse transcribed. An average of approximately 3.4 million reads was obtained for naive, central memory and regulatory T cell samples. Here immunoSEQ multiplex PCR was the method, and the copy in TCRdb shows in-frame clones only, minus some. The sample includes hundreds of thousands of clones, 11% to 15% of them seen just once. As regards this clone: What it binds is not known.

Specimen: naive CD4+ T cells from blood. This TCR was sampled from a young man with type 1 diabetes.

The CDR3 reads CAWSVQVGELFF. Here the CDR3 DNA reads TGTGCCTGGAGTGTACAGGTGGGGGAACTGTTTTTT. The V call is TRBV30, the J call TRBJ1-4; TRBD1 is a possible D gene (5 bases). V was clipped by 0 bases and J by 12 bases, with 11 bases between them. The CDR3 consists of 12 residues. From germline, CDR1 is GTSNPN and CDR2 SVGIG (reference sequence).